Presented here are 31 T cell receptor beta chains from one specimen sequenced in a study of CD8 T cells in ankylosing spondylitis (dated by TCRdb to 2015 to 2018). What the authors observed across the whole study: A TCR beta motif of several highly homologous amino acid variants appeared characteristic of blood from ankylosing spondylitis patients.

The library was built by means of 5' RACE. Sequencing used an Illumina HiSeq 2500. The raw public reads went through TCRdb reprocessing: fastp at Q25, MiXCR clone calling, in-frame beta chains kept. Every distinct CDR3 protein forms one entry, paired with its most common genes and DNA. For this sample the table gives fewer than 650,000 distinct CDR3 sequences, of which about an eighth were detected only once. Of the sample, almost 7% is held by the ten largest clones. No antigen has been identified for these receptors. Sequenced sample: blood, either unsorted or a sorted T cell fraction (not recorded which). Receptors originate from a male donor with ankylosing spondylitis.

This clonotype was detected only a few times. The J gene is TRBJ1-4, the V gene TRBV12-3 or TRBV12-4; 7 bases map to TRBD1. The length of the CDR3 is 15 residues. With 6 bases clipped from V and 6 bases from J, the junction kept 10 bases outside the gene matches. The CDR3 nucleotides are TGTGCCAGCAGGACAAGGGACAGAGACCATGAAAAACTGTTTTTT. This gives the protein CASRTRDRDHEKLFF.

In this sample, this clonotype turned up a few times. The J gene is TRBJ2-2, the V gene TRBV6-1; weak D call: TRBD2 (7 bases). CDR1 and CDR2 (germline): MNHNS, SASEGT. The CDR3 totals 14 residues. The ends were cut back, 7 bases at V and 5 bases at J, with 14 bases in the middle. This CDR3 reads CASTEGGLTGELFF. The CDR3 nucleotides are TGTGCCAGCACCGAGGGGGGGTTAACCGGGGAGCTGTTTTTT.

This chain links TRBV27 with TRBJ2-5; 8 bases align to TRBD1. J lost 5 bases, V lost 4 bases, and 9 bases had no gene match. CDR1 is MNHEY, CDR2 SMNVEV, per germline (reference sequence). The CDR3 has 15 amino acids. In DNA, the CDR3 is TGTGCCAGCAGTTCAGGAGACAGGGGCAGCGAGACCCAGTACTTC. It encodes CASSSGDRGSETQYF.

This clonotype has more than one count but fewer than ten. The chain has TRBV29-1 and TRBJ2-7, with 12 bases that match TRBD2. V was clipped by 4 bases and J by 6 bases; unmatched bases: 4. Germline lookup yields CDR1 SQVTM and CDR2 ANQGSEA. CDR3 length: 13 residues. The CDR3 coding sequence is TGCAGCGTTGCGCTAGCGGGAGGGGCCGAGCAGTACTTC. Its translation is CSVALAGGAEQYF.

This clonotype was counted ten times or more. This rearrangement joins TRBV29-1 to TRBJ1-5; D perhaps matches TRBD1 (5 bases). This CDR3 comprises 13 residues. V dropped 6 bases and J dropped 5 bases, with 14 bases sitting between them. Germline-derived CDR1 and CDR2 are SQVTM and ANQGSEA. The CDR3: CSVKGREDQPQHF. CDR3 nucleotides: TGCAGCGTAAAGGGCAGGGAGGATCAGCCCCAGCATTTT.

The gene calls are TRBV20-1 and TRBJ2-1; TRBD2 matches at 8 bases. Germline loops: CDR1 DFQATT, CDR2 SNEGSKA (reference sequence). V was clipped by 0 bases and J by 5 bases; unmatched bases: 6. The CDR3 runs to 15 residues. The CDR3 DNA follows: TGCAGTGCTAGAGATGGGACTAGGGTCGACAATGAGCAGTTCTTC. It specifies CSARDGTRVDNEQFF.

This clonotype was recorded many times. The chain recombines TRBV6-6 with TRBJ2-7; D remains unclear. Germline V gene data show CDR1 as MNHNY and CDR2 as SVGAGI (reference sequence). This CDR3 is 12 amino acids long. The V end lost 5 bases, the J end lost 4 bases, and 9 bases lay between the germline ends. CDR3 DNA: TGTGCCAGCAGTAGGACGTCTTACGAGCAGTACGTC. This translates into CASSRTSYEQYV.

This clonotype has a handful of counts. The rearrangement links TRBV14 to TRBJ1-1; 12 nucleotides match TRBD1. The CDR3 has 17 residues. V dropped 2 bases and J dropped 3; count of bases not matched to a gene: 7. The germline V gene encodes CDR1 SGHDN and CDR2 FVKESK. CDR3 nucleotides: TGTGCCAGCAGCCAACAAGGGACAGGGGGCTTGTACACTGAAGCTTTCTTT. The encoded protein is CASSQQGTGGLYTEAFF.

This clonotype was detected ten times or more. The CDR3 bases are TGTGCCAGCAGCCCCCGAACAGGGGGGAATGAAAAACTGTTTTTT. As protein: CASSPRTGGNEKLFF. The rearrangement uses TRBV12-3 or TRBV12-4 and TRBJ1-4; 8 positions agree with TRBD1. CDR3 size: 15 residues. The V segment lost 6 bases and the J segment 5 bases; nucleotides outside the gene matches: 8.

V gene TRBV19 combines with J gene TRBJ1-1; D gene uncertain. The CDR3 consists of 12 residues. Trimming stripped 5 bases from V and 4 bases from J, with 8 bases between. Germline V gene data show CDR1 as LNHDA and CDR2 as SQIVND (reference sequence). CDR3 sequence reads: CASSPRTTEAFF. The CDR3 nucleotides read TGTGCCAGTAGTCCCCGGACCACTGAAGCTTTCTTT.

This clonotype was observed a handful of times. The rearrangement joins TRBV7-9 to TRBJ1-1, with D hard to call. CDR1 and CDR2 from the germline V gene are SEHNR and FQNEAQ (reference sequence). The CDR3 extends over 15 amino acids. V dropped 0 bases and J dropped 5 bases, with 13 bases sitting between them. CDR3 sequence reads: CASSLARGRMTEAFF. The CDR3 coding sequence is TGTGCCAGCAGCTTAGCGAGAGGTAGGATGACTGAAGCTTTCTTT. The full variable domain, completed using reference TRBV7-9 and TRBJ1-1, is DTGVSQNPRHKITKRGQNVTFRCDPISEHNRLYWYRQTLGQGPEFLTYFQNEAQLEKSRLLSDRFSAERPKGSFSTLEIQRTEQGDSAMYLCASSLARGRMTEAFFGQGTRLTVV.

A few counts support this clonotype. The chain combines TRBV6-1 with TRBJ2-6; 8 nucleotides line up with TRBD2. This CDR3 has 17 amino acids. J was trimmed by 2 bases and V by 7 bases; bases with no gene match: 10. CDR1 is MNHNS, CDR2 SASEGT, per germline. This CDR3 reads CASTGRAIGTGANVLTF. CDR3 bases: TGTGCCAGCACCGGGAGGGCGATTGGGACTGGGGCCAACGTCCTGACTTTC.

This clonotype was seen a few times. V is TRBV5-1 and J is TRBJ1-1; D might be TRBD1 (5 bases). The length of the CDR3 is 16 residues. Trimming removed 3 bases from V and 1 base from J, with 16 bases in between. The germline CDR1 and CDR2 sequences are SGHRS and YFSETQ. The chain's CDR3 is CASSSRRGLRNTEAFF. The CDR3 DNA sequence: TGCGCCAGCAGCTCCCGCCGGGGCCTACGGAACACTGAAGCTTTCTTT. The full variable domain, its missing parts supplied by reference TRBV5-1 and TRBJ1-1, is KAGVTQTPRYLIKTRGQQVTLSCSPISGHRSVSWYQQTPGQGLQFLFEYFSETQRNKGNFPGRFSGRQFSNSRSEMNVSTLELGDSALYLCASSSRRGLRNTEAFFGQGTRLTVV.

This clonotype was observed many times. V and J are TRBV12-3 or TRBV12-4 and TRBJ2-7; D not certain. V dropped 3 bases and J dropped 4 bases, with 7 bases sitting between them. The CDR3 is 12 amino acids. The CDR3 region is CASSFAGYEQYF. CDR3 in DNA: TGTGCCAGCAGTTTTGCCGGGTACGAGCAGTACTTC.

This clonotype was found many times. The J gene is TRBJ2-1, the V gene TRBV12-3 or TRBV12-4, with a tentative D call TRBD1 (5 bases). Trimming shortened V by 3 bases and J by 4 bases, and 16 bases separated the two germline ends. This CDR3 has 16 amino acids. The CDR3 here is CASSLGLGSHYNEQFF. CDR3 nucleotide sequence: TGTGCCAGCAGTTTGGGGCTCGGGTCCCATTACAATGAGCAGTTCTTC.

This clonotype was seen a few times. The chain links TRBV6-1 to TRBJ1-5, with TRBD1 as a possible D gene (5 bases). The CDR3 loop spans 15 amino acids. The germline gives CDR1 MNHNS, CDR2 SASEGT. V was shortened by 6 bases and J by 1 base, with 13 bases between the two germline ends. The CDR3 protein is CASSPPGNSNQPQHF. In DNA form, the CDR3 reads TGTGCCAGCAGCCCACCAGGGAACAGCAATCAGCCCCAGCATTTT.

A few counts support this clonotype. The chain joins TRBV7-9 to TRBJ2-5, with D possibly being TRBD1 (6 bases). V lost 4 bases and J lost 3, with 21 bases in between. Germline assignment: CDR1 SEHNR and CDR2 FQNEAQ (reference sequence). The CDR3 consists of 17 residues. The CDR3, as DNA: TGTGCCAGCAGCTCCTCTTCCCTGGACAGTCCGGAAGAGACCCAGTACTTC. Translation: CASSSSSLDSPEETQYF.

This clonotype turned up a few times. This chain connects TRBV24-1 to TRBJ2-2; no clear D. Trimming stripped 7 bases from V and 3 bases from J, with 11 bases between. Per the germline V gene, CDR1 is KGHDR and CDR2 is SFDVKD. The CDR3 has 14 amino acids. DNA for the CDR3: TGTGCCACCAGGGGGAATCAGCACACCGGGGAGCTGTTTTTT. Protein product: CATRGNQHTGELFF.

There are many counts of this clonotype. The rearrangement uses TRBV20-1 and TRBJ2-7, with unresolved D. The CDR3 consists of 13 residues. Germline values: CDR1 DFQATT, CDR2 SNEGSKA (reference sequence). The germline V and J ends were trimmed by 5 bases and 5 bases, with 16 bases remaining between them. CDR3 amino acids: CSAARGFEHEQYV. CDR3 sequence (DNA): TGCAGTGCTGCCCGTGGGTTTGAACACGAGCAGTACGTC.

This clonotype turned up a few times. This chain links TRBV2 with TRBJ2-4; D is perhaps TRBD2 (7 bases). Germline CDR1 SNHLY, CDR2 FYNNEI. The CDR3 sequence is 16 residues long. The germline V and J ends were trimmed by 6 bases and 1 base, with 16 bases remaining between them. The CDR3 DNA reads as TGTGCCAGCAGCTGGGCGGGGGCCTTGGCCAAAAACATTCAGTACTTC. It translates to CASSWAGALAKNIQYF.

The rearrangement uses TRBV6-6 and TRBJ2-1; perhaps D is TRBD1 or TRBD2 (5 bases each). The length of the CDR3 is 13 residues. In germline, CDR1 is MNHNY, CDR2 SVGAGI (reference sequence). The V and J ends lost 2 bases and 7 bases respectively, with 9 bases between them. In DNA, the CDR3 is TGTGCCAGCAGTTACGTTGAGGGGAATGAGCAGTTCTTC. Translating it yields CASSYVEGNEQFF.

This clonotype has more than one count but fewer than ten. The CDR3 DNA follows: TGCAGTGCTAGAGATCGGACGTCTTGGGAGCAGTACTTC. This sequence encodes CSARDRTSWEQYF. The J gene is TRBJ2-7, the V gene TRBV20-1; D not certain. The CDR3 covers 13 residues. V gave up 0 bases and J gave up 7 bases, with 13 bases separating them. From germline, CDR1 is DFQATT and CDR2 SNEGSKA (reference sequence).

This clonotype turned up a few times. The V gene is TRBV5-6, the J gene TRBJ2-7; 8 bases are a match to TRBD2. The germline V gene encodes CDR1 SGHDT and CDR2 YYEEEE. The CDR3 has 15 residues. The V gene end was trimmed by 0 bases and the J gene end by 0 bases; junction bases not matched to a gene: 2. The CDR3 coding sequence is TGTGCCAGCAGCTTGGCTCTAGCGGGCTCCTACGAGCAGTACGTC. It is translated as CASSLALAGSYEQYV.

V usage is TRBV4-2 and J usage is TRBJ2-5; 9 bases are a match to TRBD2. V lost 1 base to trimming and J lost 3 bases; unmatched junction nucleotides: 6. The germline gives CDR1 LGHNA, CDR2 YNFKEQ. The CDR3 is made up of 16 amino acids. CDR3 bases: TGTGCCAGCAGCCAAGGGGTTTTAGCGGGGGAAGAGACCCAGTACTTC. Translating gives CASSQGVLAGEETQYF.

J is TRBJ2-3 and V is TRBV29-1; D is uncertain. This CDR3 spans 12 amino acids. From germline, CDR1 is SQVTM and CDR2 ANQGSEA. The germline V and J ends were trimmed by 7 bases and 0 bases, with 8 bases remaining between them. This chain's CDR3 is CSAPSSTDTQYF. CDR3 nucleotides: TGCAGCGCCCCCTCAAGCACAGATACGCAGTATTTT.

This clonotype was recorded a few times. The V and J genes are TRBV20-1 and TRBJ2-3, with TRBD2 identical over 11 bases. Germline CDR1 and CDR2: DFQATT and SNEGSKA (reference sequence). V dropped 5 bases and J dropped 1; count of bases not matched to a gene: 14. This CDR3 comprises 18 residues. The CDR3 loop is CSAFPTYTSGSGTDTQYF. CDR3 DNA: TGCAGTGCTTTTCCTACATACACTAGCGGGAGTGGCACAGATACGCAGTATTTT.

V is TRBV2 and J is TRBJ2-7; 12 nucleotides align to TRBD2. J was trimmed by 3 bases and V by 6 bases; bases with no gene match: 9. There are 16 residues in the CDR3. The germline CDR1 and CDR2 sequences are SNHLY and FYNNEI. The chain's CDR3 is CASRPTLLAGGYEQYF. CDR3 nucleotides: TGTGCCAGCAGGCCCACCCTACTAGCGGGAGGCTACGAGCAGTACTTC.

This clonotype was recorded many times. CDR3 region: CASSLGLTHQPQHF. DNA of the CDR3: TGTGCCAGCAGTTTAGGGTTAACGCATCAGCCCCAGCATTTT. This sequence joins TRBV12-3 or TRBV12-4 and TRBJ1-5, with no clear D. V lost 1 base and J lost 5, with 9 bases in between. CDR3 length equals 14 residues.

This clonotype was picked up one time. The chain couples TRBV4-2 to TRBJ2-1; D ambiguous. CDR3 length equals 12 residues. CDR1 and CDR2 (germline): LGHNA, YNFKEQ. V lost 4 bases and J 5 bases, leaving 6 bases between the germline ends. The CDR3 region has the DNA TGTGCCAGCAGCCCAATGGACAATGAGCAGTTCTTC. This encodes CASSPMDNEQFF.

This clonotype was detected only a few times. The rearrangement links TRBV5-1 to TRBJ2-4; 9 nucleotides align to TRBD1. Germline V gene lookup returns CDR1 SGHRS and CDR2 YFSETQ. Germline trimming cut 0 bases from V and 7 bases from J; bases unmatched to any gene: 2. There are 14 residues in the CDR3. CDR3 in amino acids: CASSLGQGGNIQYF. CDR3 bases: TGCGCCAGCAGCTTGGGACAGGGGGGGAACATTCAGTACTTC.

This clonotype was picked up many times. The genes are TRBV12-3 or TRBV12-4 and TRBJ1-1, with 8 bases matching TRBD1. This CDR3 is built from 14 residues. Unmatched junction bases numbered 15, after V lost 7 bases and J lost 11 bases. The CDR3 is CASTPSGGPRKAFF. DNA of the CDR3: TGTGCCAGCACCCCATCAGGGGGCCCCCGGAAGGCTTTCTTT.